Listed below are T cell receptor beta chains from one sample, sequenced in a study of sequential checkpoint blockade in melanoma. TCRdb's table, derived via immunoSEQ multiplex PCR, lists solely in-frame clones and lacks some. Of 9,000 to 15,000 clones listed, about 80% are singletons. The material sequenced was CD8+ T cells sorted from blood (inferred from file names), taken from a patient given nivolumab and ipilimumab in sequence. These receptors were taken from a human donor with melanoma. CDR3s include the opening cysteine and the closing phenylalanine or tryptophan. A D gene is named only where the DNA matches it firmly. Not all rows give a size; the values are once, few, many and, for expanded clones, a class.

V	size	J	D	DNA	CDR3
TRBV10-3	once	TRBJ2-2	NA	TGTGCCATCCGGACAGAAGACACCGGGGAGCTGTTTTTT	CAIRTEDTGELFF
TRBV28	NA	TRBJ1-1	TRBD1	TGTGCCACCCTGGGCAGGGGGCAGACTGAAGCTTTCTTT	CATLGRGQTEAFF
TRBV29-1	NA	TRBJ2-7	NA	TGCAGCGTGTTGACTGATCCCTACGAGCAGTACTTC	CSVLTDPYEQYF
TRBV5-8	few	TRBJ1-2	NA	TGTGCCAGCAGCTTGGGGGTACGGAGGGACTATGGCTACACCTTC	CASSLGVRRDYGYTF
TRBV5-1	NA	TRBJ2-7	NA	TGCGCCAGCAGCTTGGTCGCAGGCCACGAGCAGTACTTC	CASSLVAGHEQYF
TRBV15	NA	TRBJ2-3	NA	TGTGCCACCAGCCGCGGTTCAGGGTCCGCGAGCACAGATACGCAGTATTTT	CATSRGSGSASTDTQYF
TRBV27	NA	TRBJ2-6	NA	TGTGCCAGCAGTGCCACAGGGTCTGGGGCCAACGTCCTGACTTTC	CASSATGSGANVLTF
TRBV27	NA	TRBJ2-7	NA	TGTGCCAGCAGACGCCTAGGAGGGCCGTCGCCTTACGAGCAGTACTTC	CASRRLGGPSPYEQYF
TRBV5-1	NA	TRBJ2-1	TRBD2	TGCGCCAGCAGCTCCCCGACTAGCGGGGGAGCCTATAGCTCCTACAATGAGCAGTTCTTC	CASSSPTSGGAYSSYNEQFF
TRBV6-1	NA	TRBJ2-1	NA	TGTGCCAGCAAATTGGACAGCCGCCCCCTCAATGAGCAGTTCTTC	CASKLDSRPLNEQFF
TRBV5-1	NA	TRBJ1-1	NA	TGCGCCAGCAGCTTGGCCTATGCGGTAGGGACACCGAACACTGAAGCTTTCTTT	CASSLAYAVGTPNTEAFF
TRBV4-3	NA	TRBJ1-3	NA	TGCGCCAGCAGCCAAGATGGGGGGTCTGGAAACACCATATATTTT	CASSQDGGSGNTIYF
TRBV7-9	NA	TRBJ1-6	NA	TGTGCCAGCAGCTCCCACGATTTTGGGGGGGCAAATTCACCCCTCCACTTT	CASSSHDFGGANSPLHF
TRBV7-9	NA	TRBJ2-1	NA	TGTGCCAGCAGCTTAGCCCAGGGTGGCCATCAAGGCAATGAGCAGTTCTTC	CASSLAQGGHQGNEQFF
TRBV9	few	TRBJ2-1	TRBD2	TGTGCCAGCAGCTTAGTTTTTGGTAGCGGGGGCTCCTACAATGAGCAGTTCTTC	CASSLVFGSGGSYNEQFF
TRBV27	NA	TRBJ2-1	NA	TGTGCCAGCAGGTTAGGAGGGGGGGCCAATGAGCAGTTCTTC	CASRLGGGANEQFF
TRBV7-9	NA	TRBJ2-1	NA	TGTGCCAGCAGCTTCACAGAGCTACAGTTCTTC	CASSFTELQFF
TRBV19	few	TRBJ2-6	TRBD1	TGTGCCAGTAGTGTTAACAGGGGTGGCCCCTCTGGGGCCAACGTCCTGACTTTC	CASSVNRGGPSGANVLTF
TRBV5-5	NA	TRBJ2-7	TRBD1	TGTGCCAGCAGCCCCCGGGACAGCTCCTACGAGCAGTACTTC	CASSPRDSSYEQYF
TRBV6-5	NA	TRBJ1-2	NA	TGTGCCAGCAGTTACTCGAACAGCCGCTATGGCTACACCTTC	CASSYSNSRYGYTF
TRBV7-2	NA	TRBJ2-2	TRBD1	TGTGCCAGCAGCGGCACAAGAGGACAGGGAACAAGACTGTTTTTT	CASSGTRGQGTRLFF
TRBV5-1	NA	TRBJ1-4	NA	TGCGCCAGCAGCTTGTTCGGGGGTGGTAAAGAAAAACTGTTTTTT	CASSLFGGGKEKLFF
TRBV4-3	once	TRBJ1-1	TRBD1	TGCGCCAGCAGCCAGGGAAACGGACAGGGGTTGAACACTGAAGCTTTCTTT	CASSQGNGQGLNTEAFF
TRBV25-1	NA	TRBJ1-2	TRBD1	TGTGCCAGCGCGACAGGGGACTATGGCTACACCTTC	CASATGDYGYTF
TRBV11-2	NA	TRBJ2-1	TRBD2	TGTGCCAGCAGCTTAGTTTTTGGTAGCGGGGGATCCTACAATGATCAGTTCTTC	CASSLVFGSGGSYNDQFF
TRBV5-5	NA	TRBJ2-7	TRBD2	TGTGCCAGCAGCTACTTTTGGTCTAGCGGGGCCTACGAGCAGTACTTC	CASSYFWSSGAYEQYF
TRBV4-3	once	TRBJ2-1	NA	TGCGCCAGCAGCCAAGACTATCACTCTAACAATGAGCAGTTCTTC	CASSQDYHSNNEQFF
TRBV9	NA	TRBJ1-3	NA	TGTGCCAGCAGCGGTAGTAGCGGGGGACTCTCTGGAAACACCATATATTTT	CASSGSSGGLSGNTIYF
TRBV27	once	TRBJ1-4	NA	TGTGCCAGCAGTCCTACTTTCCCTTTTACGCGTTCTAATGAAAAACTGTTTTTT	CASSPTFPFTRSNEKLFF
TRBV19	NA	TRBJ2-7	NA	TGTGCCAGTAGTATACTTCACGGTTCTCCCTACGAGCAGTACTTC	CASSILHGSPYEQYF
TRBV6-1	NA	TRBJ1-2	NA	TGTGCCAGCAGAGATGAGGGTTTCTATGGCTACACCTTC	CASRDEGFYGYTF
TRBV7-6	few	TRBJ2-7	NA	TGTGCCAGCAGTTACTCTGACTCCTACGAGCAGTACTTC	CASSYSDSYEQYF
TRBV28	NA	TRBJ1-2	TRBD1	TGTGCCAGCAGTTTGGAACGACAGGGTCTGGGGGGCACCTTC	CASSLERQGLGGTF
TRBV4-3	once	TRBJ2-7	NA	TGCGCCAGCAGCCAAGAGGGTGGGGCGAGGTACGAGCAGTACTTC	CASSQEGGARYEQYF
TRBV5-1	NA	TRBJ2-5	NA	TGCGCCAGCAGCTCCGGGACAATCGAGACCCAGTACTTC	CASSSGTIETQYF
TRBV28	NA	TRBJ1-1	NA	TGTGCCAGCTGGAAGGGGGATATGAACACTGAAGCTTTCTTT	CASWKGDMNTEAFF
TRBV5-1	NA	TRBJ1-3	NA	TGCGCCAGCAGCCCGGGAACAGGGTCGGGCCACACCATATATTTT	CASSPGTGSGHTIYF
TRBV27	once	TRBJ1-1	NA	TGTGCCAGCAAGACTGCTATGAACACTGAAGCTTTCTTT	CASKTAMNTEAFF